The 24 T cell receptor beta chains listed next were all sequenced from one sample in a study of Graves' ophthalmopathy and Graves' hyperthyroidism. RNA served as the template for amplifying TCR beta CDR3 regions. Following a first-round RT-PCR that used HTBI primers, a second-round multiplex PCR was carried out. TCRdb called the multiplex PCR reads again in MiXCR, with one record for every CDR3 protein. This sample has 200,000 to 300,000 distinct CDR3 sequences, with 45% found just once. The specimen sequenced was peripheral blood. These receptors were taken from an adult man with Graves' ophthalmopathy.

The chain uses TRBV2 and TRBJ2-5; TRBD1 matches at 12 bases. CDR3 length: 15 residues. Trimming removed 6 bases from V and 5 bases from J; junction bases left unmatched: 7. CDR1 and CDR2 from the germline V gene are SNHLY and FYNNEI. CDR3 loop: CASRHGTGGRETQYF. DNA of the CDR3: TGTGCCAGCAGGCACGGGACAGGGGGCAGGGAGACCCAGTACTTC.

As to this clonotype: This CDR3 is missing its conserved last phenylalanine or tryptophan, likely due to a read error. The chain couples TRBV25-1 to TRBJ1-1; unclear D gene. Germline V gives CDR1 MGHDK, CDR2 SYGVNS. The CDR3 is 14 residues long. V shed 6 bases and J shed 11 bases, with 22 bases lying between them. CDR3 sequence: CASSLSGPVSSAFL. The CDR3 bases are TGTGCCAGCAGCCTCTCGGGCCCTGTTAGTAGTGCTTTCCTT.

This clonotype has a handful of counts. The CDR3 loop reads CATSAGAHQPQHF. The DNA of the CDR3 is TGTGCCACCAGTGCGGGGGCCCATCAGCCCCAGCATTTT. The rearrangement joins TRBV24-1 to TRBJ1-5; D possibly corresponds to TRBD1 (6 bases). The V gene's germline CDR1 is KGHDR and CDR2 SFDVKD. The germline V and J ends were trimmed by 5 bases and 5 bases, with 9 bases remaining between them. The CDR3 has 13 residues.

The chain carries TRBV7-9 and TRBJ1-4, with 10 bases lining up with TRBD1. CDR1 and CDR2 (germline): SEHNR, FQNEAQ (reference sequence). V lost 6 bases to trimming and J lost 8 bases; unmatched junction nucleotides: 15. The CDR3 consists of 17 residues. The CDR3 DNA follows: TGTGCCAGCAGGCCTCGACAGGGGGCCAAGGATGGGGAAAAACTGTTTTTT. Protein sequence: CASRPRQGAKDGEKLFF.

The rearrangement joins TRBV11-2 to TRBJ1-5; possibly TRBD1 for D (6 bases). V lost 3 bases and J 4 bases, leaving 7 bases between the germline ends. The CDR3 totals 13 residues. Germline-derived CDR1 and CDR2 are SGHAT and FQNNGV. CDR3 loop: CASSFDRNQPQHF. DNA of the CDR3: TGTGCCAGCAGCTTTGACAGGAATCAGCCCCAGCATTTT.

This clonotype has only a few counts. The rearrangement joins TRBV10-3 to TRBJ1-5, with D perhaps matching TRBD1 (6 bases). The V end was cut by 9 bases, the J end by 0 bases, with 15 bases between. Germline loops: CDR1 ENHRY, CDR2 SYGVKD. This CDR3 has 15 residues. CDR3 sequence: CAIGPGHNSNQPQHF. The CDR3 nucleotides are TGTGCCATAGGGCCGGGACACAATAGCAATCAGCCCCAGCATTTT.

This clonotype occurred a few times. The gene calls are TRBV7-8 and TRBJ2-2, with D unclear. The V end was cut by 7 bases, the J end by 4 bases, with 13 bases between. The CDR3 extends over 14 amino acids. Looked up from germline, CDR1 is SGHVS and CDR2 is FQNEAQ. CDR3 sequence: CASTLAGGTGELFF. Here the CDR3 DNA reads TGTGCCAGCACCCTGGCAGGTGGCACCGGGGAGCTGTTTTTT.

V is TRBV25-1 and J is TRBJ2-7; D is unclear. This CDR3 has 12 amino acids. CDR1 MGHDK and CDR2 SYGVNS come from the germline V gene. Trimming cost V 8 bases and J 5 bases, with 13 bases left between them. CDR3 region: CASLGRSDEQYF. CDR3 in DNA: TGTGCCAGCCTCGGACGGTCCGACGAGCAGTACTTC.

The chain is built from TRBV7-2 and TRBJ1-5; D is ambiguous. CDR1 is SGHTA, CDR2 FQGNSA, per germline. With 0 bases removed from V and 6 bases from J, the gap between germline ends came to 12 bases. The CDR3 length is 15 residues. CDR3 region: CASSLALGNTQPQHF. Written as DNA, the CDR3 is TGTGCCAGCAGCTTAGCGCTTGGCAATACTCAGCCCCAGCATTTT.

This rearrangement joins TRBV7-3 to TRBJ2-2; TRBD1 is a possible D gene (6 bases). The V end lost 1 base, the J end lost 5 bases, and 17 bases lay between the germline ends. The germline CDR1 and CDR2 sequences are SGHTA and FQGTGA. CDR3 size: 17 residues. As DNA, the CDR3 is TGTGCCAGCAGCTTAAATTCAGGGACACCGTTTACCGGGGAGCTGTTTTTT. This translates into CASSLNSGTPFTGELFF. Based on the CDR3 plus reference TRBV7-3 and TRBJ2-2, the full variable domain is GAGVSQTPSNKVTEKGKYVELRCDPISGHTALYWYRQSLGQGPEFLIYFQGTGAADDSGLPNDRFFAVRPEGSVSTLKIQRTERGDSAVYLCASSLNSGTPFTGELFFGEGSRLTVL.

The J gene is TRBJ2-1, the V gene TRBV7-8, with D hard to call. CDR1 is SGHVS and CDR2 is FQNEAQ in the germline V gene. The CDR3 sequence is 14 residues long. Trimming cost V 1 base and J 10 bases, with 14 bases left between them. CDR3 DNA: TGTGCCAGCAGCTTAGAAGGCTATCTTTGGGAGCAGTTCTTC. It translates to CASSLEGYLWEQFF.

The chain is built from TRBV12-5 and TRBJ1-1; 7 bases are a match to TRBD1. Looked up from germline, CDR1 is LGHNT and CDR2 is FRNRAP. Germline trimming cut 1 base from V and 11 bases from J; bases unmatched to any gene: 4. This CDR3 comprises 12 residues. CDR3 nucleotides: TGTGCTAGTGGTTTGGGACAGGGACGGGCTTTCTTT. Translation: CASGLGQGRAFF.

This CDR3 reads CASSVGQGGQPQHF. CDR3 nucleotides: TGTGCCAGCAGTGTAGGACAGGGAGGTCAGCCCCAGCATTTT. This sequence joins TRBV2 and TRBJ1-5, with 8 bases identical to TRBD1. The CDR3 has 14 amino acids. V shed 4 bases and J 6 bases; nucleotides not matched to a gene: 5. Germline CDR1 SNHLY, CDR2 FYNNEI.

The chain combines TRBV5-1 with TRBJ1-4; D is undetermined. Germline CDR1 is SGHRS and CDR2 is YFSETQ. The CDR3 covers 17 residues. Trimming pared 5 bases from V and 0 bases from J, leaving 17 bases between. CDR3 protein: CASSFTPLQTTNEKLFF. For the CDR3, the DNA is TGCGCCAGCAGTTTTACTCCACTACAGACAACTAATGAAAAACTGTTTTTT.

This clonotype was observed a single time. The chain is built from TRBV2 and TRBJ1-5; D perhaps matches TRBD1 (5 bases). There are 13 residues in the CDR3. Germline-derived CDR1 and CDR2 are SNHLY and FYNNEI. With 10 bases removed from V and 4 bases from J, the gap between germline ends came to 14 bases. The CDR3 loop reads CATSTEPNQPQHF. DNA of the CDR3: TGTGCCACCTCGACAGAGCCAAATCAGCCCCAGCATTTT.

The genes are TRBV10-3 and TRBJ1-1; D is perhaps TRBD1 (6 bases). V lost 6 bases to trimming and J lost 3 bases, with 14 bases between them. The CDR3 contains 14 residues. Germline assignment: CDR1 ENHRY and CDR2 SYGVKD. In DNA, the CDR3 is TGTGCCATCAGAGCAGGACAGACTTACACTGAAGCTTTCTTT. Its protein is CAIRAGQTYTEAFF.

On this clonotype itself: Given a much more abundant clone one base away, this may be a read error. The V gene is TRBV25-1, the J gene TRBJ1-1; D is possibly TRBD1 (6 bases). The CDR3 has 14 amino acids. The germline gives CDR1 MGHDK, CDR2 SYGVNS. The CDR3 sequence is CASSRTDLNTKAFF. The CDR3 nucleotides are TGTGCCAGCAGTCGGACAGACCTGAACACTAAAGCTTTCTTT.

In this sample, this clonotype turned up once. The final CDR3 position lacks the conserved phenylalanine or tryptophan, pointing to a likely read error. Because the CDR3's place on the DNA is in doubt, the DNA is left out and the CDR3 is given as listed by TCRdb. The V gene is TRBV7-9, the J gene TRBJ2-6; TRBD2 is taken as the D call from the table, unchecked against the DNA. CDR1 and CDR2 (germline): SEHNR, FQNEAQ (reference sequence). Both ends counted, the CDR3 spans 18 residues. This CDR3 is CASSKLAGGPSGANVLVL.

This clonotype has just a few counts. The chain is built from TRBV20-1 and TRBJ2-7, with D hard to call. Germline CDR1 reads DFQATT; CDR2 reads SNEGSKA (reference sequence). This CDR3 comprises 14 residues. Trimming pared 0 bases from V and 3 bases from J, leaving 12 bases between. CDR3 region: CSARDPGSFYEQYF. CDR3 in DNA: TGCAGTGCTAGAGATCCGGGCAGTTTCTACGAGCAGTACTTC.

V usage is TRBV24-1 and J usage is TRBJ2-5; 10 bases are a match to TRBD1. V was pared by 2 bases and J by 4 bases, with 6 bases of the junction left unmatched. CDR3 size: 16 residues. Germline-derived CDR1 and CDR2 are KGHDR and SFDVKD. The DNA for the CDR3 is TGTGCCACCAGTGATTCGACAGGGGGCGCGGGAGAGACCCAGTACTTC. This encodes CATSDSTGGAGETQYF.

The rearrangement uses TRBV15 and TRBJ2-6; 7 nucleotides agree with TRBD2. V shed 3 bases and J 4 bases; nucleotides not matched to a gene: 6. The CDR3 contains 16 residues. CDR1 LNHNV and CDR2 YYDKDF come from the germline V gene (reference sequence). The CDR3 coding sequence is TGTGCCACCAGCAGGGGGGGAGGGTCAGGGGCCAACGTCCTGACTTTC. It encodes CATSRGGGSGANVLTF.

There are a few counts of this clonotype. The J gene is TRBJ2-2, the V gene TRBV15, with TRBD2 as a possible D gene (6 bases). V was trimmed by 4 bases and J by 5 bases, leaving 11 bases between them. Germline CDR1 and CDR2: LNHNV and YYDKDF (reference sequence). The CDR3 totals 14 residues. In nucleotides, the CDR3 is TGTGCCACCAGCAAGGGAGGTTCGACCGGGGAGCTGTTTTTT. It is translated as CATSKGGSTGELFF. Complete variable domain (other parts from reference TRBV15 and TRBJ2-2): DAMVIQNPRYQVTQFGKPVTLSCSQTLNHNVMYWYQQKSSQAPKLLFHYYDKDFNNEADTPDNFQSRRPNTSFCFLDIRSPGLGDTAMYLCATSKGGSTGELFFGEGSRLTVL.

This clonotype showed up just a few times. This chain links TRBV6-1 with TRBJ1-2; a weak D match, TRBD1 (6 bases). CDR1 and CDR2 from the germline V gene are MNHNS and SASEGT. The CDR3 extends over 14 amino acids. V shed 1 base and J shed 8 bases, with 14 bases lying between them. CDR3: CASSEVGGRTGYTF. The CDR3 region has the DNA TGTGCCAGCAGTGAAGTCGGGGGGCGTACCGGCTACACCTTC.

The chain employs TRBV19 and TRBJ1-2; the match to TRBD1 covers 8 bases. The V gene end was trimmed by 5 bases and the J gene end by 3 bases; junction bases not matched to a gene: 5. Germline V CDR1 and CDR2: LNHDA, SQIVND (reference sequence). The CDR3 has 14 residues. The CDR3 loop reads CASSLTGVDYGYTF. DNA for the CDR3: TGTGCCAGTAGTCTGACAGGGGTGGACTATGGCTACACCTTC.